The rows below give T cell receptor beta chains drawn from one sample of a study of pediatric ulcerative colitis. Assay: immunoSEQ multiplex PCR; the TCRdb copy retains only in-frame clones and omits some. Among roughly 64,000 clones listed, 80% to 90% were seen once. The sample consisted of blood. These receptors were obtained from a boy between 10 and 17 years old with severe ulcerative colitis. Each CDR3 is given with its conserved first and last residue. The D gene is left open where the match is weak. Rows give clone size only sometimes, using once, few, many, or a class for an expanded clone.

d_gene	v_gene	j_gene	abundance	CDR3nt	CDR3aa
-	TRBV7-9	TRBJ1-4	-	TGTGCCAGCAGCCACCAGGGAAGTCCCTTTCCGGAAAAACTGTTTTTT	CASSHQGSPFPEKLFF
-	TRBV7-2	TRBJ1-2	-	TGTGCCAGCAGCTTAGATTACAACTATGGCTACACCTTC	CASSLDYNYGYTF
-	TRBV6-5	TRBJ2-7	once	TGTGCCAGCAGTTACTCTTTTGACAGCTACTCCTACGAGCAGTACTTC	CASSYSFDSYSYEQYF
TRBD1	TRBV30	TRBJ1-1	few	TGTGCCTGGACCGAGTGGACAGGAACCAACACTGAAGCTTTCTTT	CAWTEWTGTNTEAFF
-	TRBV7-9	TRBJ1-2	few	TGTGCCAGCAGCGGATCGGGACATCTTAACTATGGCTACACCTTC	CASSGSGHLNYGYTF
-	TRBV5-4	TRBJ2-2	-	TGTGCCAGCAGCTTACATTCGTCGAACACCGGGGAGCTGTTTTTT	CASSLHSSNTGELFF
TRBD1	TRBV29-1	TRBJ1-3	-	TGCAGCGTCGGGGACAGGGCTGGAAACACCATATATTTT	CSVGDRAGNTIYF
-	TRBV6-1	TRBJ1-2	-	TGTGCCAGCAGTGGAGGGGACCTCATCGGCTACACCTTC	CASSGGDLIGYTF
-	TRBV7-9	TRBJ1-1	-	TGTGCCAGCAGGATGGGGGGGAACCAGAATGAAGCTTTCTTT	CASRMGGNQNEAFF
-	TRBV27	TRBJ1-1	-	TGTGCCAGCAGTTTAGGGATAGGGGTGGTCGGAGAAGCTTTCTTT	CASSLGIGVVGEAFF
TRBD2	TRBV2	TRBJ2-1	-	TGTGCCAGCAGGGTGGGGGGACTAGCCAATGAGCAGTTCTTC	CASRVGGLANEQFF
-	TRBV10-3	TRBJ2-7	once	TGTGCCATCAGTGAGCTGGAGGGGGTATGGGGAGAGCAGTACTTC	CAISELEGVWGEQYF
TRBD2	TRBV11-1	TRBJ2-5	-	TGTGCCAGCAGTGCCCGACTAGCGGGAATGGAGACCCAGTACTTC	CASSARLAGMETQYF
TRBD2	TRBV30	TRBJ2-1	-	TGTGCCTGGAGTGCACGGGAGTTAGCGGGAGGATTCTACAATGAGCAGTTCTTC	CAWSARELAGGFYNEQFF
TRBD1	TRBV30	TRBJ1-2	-	TGTGCCTGGGCGCTGACAGGGATCTATGGCTACACCTTC	CAWALTGIYGYTF
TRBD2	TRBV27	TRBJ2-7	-	TGTGCCAGCACCAATGCTAGCGGGATGTACGAGCAGTACTTC	CASTNASGMYEQYF
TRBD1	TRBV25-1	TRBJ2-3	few	TGTGCCAGCACGGCGTCCCAGAAGACAGGGGGCACAGATACGCAGTATTTT	CASTASQKTGGTDTQYF
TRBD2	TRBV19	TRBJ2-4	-	TGTGCCGCCCGTTCGGCGGGAGATAACATTCAGTACTTC	CAARSAGDNIQYF
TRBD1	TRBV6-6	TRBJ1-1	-	TGTGCCAGCAGCCGACAGGGGGGGACTGAAGCTTTCTTT	CASSRQGGTEAFF
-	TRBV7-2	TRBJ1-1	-	TGTGCCAGCAGCTTAGAAGTAGCGGGCCCTGAAGCTTTCTTT	CASSLEVAGPEAFF
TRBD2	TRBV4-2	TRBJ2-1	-	TGTGCCAGCAGCCAAGAGGTCGGGACTAGCAATGAGCAGTTCTTC	CASSQEVGTSNEQFF
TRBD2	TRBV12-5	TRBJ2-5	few	TGTGCTAGTGGTTTGGTGCTCTTCGGACTAGCGAGACATCAAGAGACCCAGTACTTC	CASGLVLFGLARHQETQYF
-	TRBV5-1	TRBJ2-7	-	TGCGCCAGCAGCTACGACAAGACCTACGAGCAGTACTTC	CASSYDKTYEQYF
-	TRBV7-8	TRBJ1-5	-	TGTGCCAGCAGCTTAGGCAAGGGGCCCATTGTTCAGCCCCAGCATTTT	CASSLGKGPIVQPQHF
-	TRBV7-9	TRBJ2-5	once	TGTGCCAGCAGCGACAGGTACCAAGAGACCCAGTACTTC	CASSDRYQETQYF
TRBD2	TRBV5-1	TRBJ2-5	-	TGCGCCAGCAGCTTCACTAGCGGGAGCCCTAAGGGGGGCGAGACCCAGTACTTC	CASSFTSGSPKGGETQYF
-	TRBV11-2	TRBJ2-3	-	TGTGCCAGCAGCTCCCTCGGCGGTAGCACAGATACGCAGTATTTT	CASSSLGGSTDTQYF
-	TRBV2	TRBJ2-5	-	TGTGCCAGCGACCCGACGGCTCCAAGGGAGACCCAGTACTTC	CASDPTAPRETQYF